A single sample gave rise to the 2 T cell receptor beta chains below, sequenced in a study of T cell responses to AZD1222 COVID-19 vaccine. The protocol was immunoSEQ multiplex PCR, while the TCRdb copy is restricted to in-frame clones and leaves out a portion. The sample includes 200,000 or so clones, roughly 92% of them seen just once. Sample: peripheral blood, taken on day 0 of AZD1222 vaccination. These TCRs come from an adult in good health.

This chain links TRBV19 with TRBJ1-4, with D possibly matching TRBD1 (5 bases). Germline V lookup: CDR1 LNHDA, CDR2 SQIVND (reference sequence). Trimming left V 9 bases short and J 5 bases short, with 13 bases between. The CDR3 totals 13 residues. The CDR3 region has the DNA TGTGCCAGCTGGGGACGGACGAATGAAAAACTGTTTTTT. Translated: CASWGRTNEKLFF.

The chain uses TRBV12-5 and TRBJ1-2, with 7 bases that match TRBD1. Germline values: CDR1 LGHNT, CDR2 FRNRAP. The CDR3 runs to 14 residues. With 6 bases clipped from V and 5 bases from J, the junction kept 9 bases outside the gene matches. CDR3 protein: CASGSDRTVYGYTF. For the CDR3, the DNA is TGTGCTAGTGGCTCGGACAGGACCGTATATGGCTACACCTTC.